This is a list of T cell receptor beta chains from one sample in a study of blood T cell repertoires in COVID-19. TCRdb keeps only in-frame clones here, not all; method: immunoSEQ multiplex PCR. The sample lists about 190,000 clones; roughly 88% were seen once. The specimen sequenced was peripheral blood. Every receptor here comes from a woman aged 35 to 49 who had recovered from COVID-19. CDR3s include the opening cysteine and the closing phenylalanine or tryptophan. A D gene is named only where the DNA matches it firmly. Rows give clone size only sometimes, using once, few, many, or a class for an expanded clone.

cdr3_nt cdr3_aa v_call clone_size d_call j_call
TGTGCCAGCAGCTCGCCGACAGGGACCCCCTACGAGCAGTACTTC CASSSPTGTPYEQYF TRBV7-2 . TRBD1 TRBJ2-7
TGTGCCAGCAGACTAGGGACAGACGACTTATACAATGAGCAGTTCTTC CASRLGTDDLYNEQFF TRBV7-9 . TRBD1 TRBJ2-1
TGTGCCAGCAGACTAGCGGGAGGGCCCTACGAGCAGTACTTC CASRLAGGPYEQYF TRBV19 . TRBD2 TRBJ2-7
TGTGCCAGCAGTTTTTCAAGTCCGGGACAGGGCTACGAGCAGTACTTC CASSFSSPGQGYEQYF TRBV6-5 . TRBD1 TRBJ2-7
TGTGCCAGCAGTCCCCAGGGTAATGAGCAGTTCTTC CASSPQGNEQFF TRBV27 . . TRBJ2-1
TGTGCCAGCTCACCAATAGCTCCTAGCGGGAGACCAGATACGCAGTATTTT CASSPIAPSGRPDTQYF TRBV18 . TRBD2 TRBJ2-3
TGTGCCAGCAGCTCGGGACTGCGCTCCTACGAGCAGTACTTC CASSSGLRSYEQYF TRBV7-2 once . TRBJ2-7
TGTGCCATCAGCCGGGGACAGAACGATCATCAGCCCCAGCATTTT CAISRGQNDHQPQHF TRBV10-3 . TRBD1 TRBJ1-5
TGTGCCAGCAGCGTAGATATAACGGGAGTCTACAATGAGCAGTTCTTC CASSVDITGVYNEQFF TRBV9 . . TRBJ2-1
TGTGCCAGCAGTTTTAACAGAAAGTTCCAAGAGACCCAGTACTTC CASSFNRKFQETQYF TRBV28 . . TRBJ2-5
TGTGCCACCAGCAGAGATCTGATGCAGGGGAAACCCCTCCACTTT CATSRDLMQGKPLHF TRBV15 . . TRBJ1-6
TGTGCCAGCAACAGACATCAACAGGGTTGGGGCAATCAGCCCCAGCATTTT CASNRHQQGWGNQPQHF TRBV28 . . TRBJ1-5
TGTGCCATCAGTGACTCGGAGGAGGGAAATGAGCAGTTCTTC CAISDSEEGNEQFF TRBV10-3 once . TRBJ2-1
TGTGCCAGCAGTGAACCCGACTATGGCTACACCTTC CASSEPDYGYTF TRBV6-1 . . TRBJ1-2
TGTGCCAGCAGTTGGGGGGGGGTAGACACCATATATTTT CASSWGGVDTIYF TRBV28 . . TRBJ1-3
TGTGCCTGGAATCAGTTATACTCTGGAAACACCATATATTTT CAWNQLYSGNTIYF TRBV30 . . TRBJ1-3
TGTGCCAGCAGCGGGGCCCAACCGAACTCCTACGAGCAGTACTTC CASSGAQPNSYEQYF TRBV9 . . TRBJ2-7
TGTGCCTGGAGTGTAGACCGAACTAGCGGGAGCGTTGGTGAGCAGTTCTTC CAWSVDRTSGSVGEQFF TRBV30 once TRBD2 TRBJ2-1
TGTGCCAGCAGCCAAGGAACAGGGTTTGATACGCAGTATTTT CASSQGTGFDTQYF TRBV3-1/TRBV3-2 . . TRBJ2-3
TGTGCCTGGAGTGGACAGGGAGGAAAACTGTTTTTT CAWSGQGGKLFF TRBV30 . TRBD1 TRBJ1-4
TGTGCCAGCTCACCGATAGCGGGATCAGATACGCAGTATTTT CASSPIAGSDTQYF TRBV18 . TRBD2 TRBJ2-3
TGTGCCAGCAGCCCCTTAGTGATAGCGGGAGGGTATGAGCAGTTCTTC CASSPLVIAGGYEQFF TRBV7-2 . TRBD2 TRBJ2-1
TGTGCCAGCACCCTACAGGGGGTCGGGACCGGGGAGCTGTTTTTT CASTLQGVGTGELFF TRBV6-6 . TRBD1 TRBJ2-2
TGCGCCAGCAGCTACACCGGGACAGGGGGCTGGTACGAGCAGTACTTC CASSYTGTGGWYEQYF TRBV5-1 once TRBD1 TRBJ2-7
TGTGCCAGCAGTTACCGGGGACTAGCGGGAGGGAAAGACGAGCAGTACTTC CASSYRGLAGGKDEQYF TRBV6-2/TRBV6-3 . TRBD2 TRBJ2-7
TGCGCCAGCAGCCAAGATGTAGGAGGGACCGAGACTGAAGCTTTCTTT CASSQDVGGTETEAFF TRBV4-3 . . TRBJ1-1
TGTGCCAGCAGCTTAGCTGGGGGCAACTCTGGAAACACCATATATTTT CASSLAGGNSGNTIYF TRBV7-2 . . TRBJ1-3
TGTGCCAGCAGCTTAGAACAGCGGGAGGCGGGAGGGCCTCAAGAGACCCAGTACTTC CASSLEQREAGGPQETQYF TRBV11-2 once TRBD2 TRBJ2-5
TGTGCCAGCAGCTCCGCCGGGGGAGGATTACCTGGGGCCAACGTCCTGACTTTC CASSSAGGGLPGANVLTF TRBV7-2 . . TRBJ2-6
TGTGCCAGTAGTACCGGACAGAAAAACTATGGCTACACCTTC CASSTGQKNYGYTF TRBV19 . . TRBJ1-2
TGTGCCAGTAGTATGGCGGGCAGGAGGTACCTGAACACTGAAGCTTTCTTT CASSMAGRRYLNTEAFF TRBV19 . . TRBJ1-1
TGTGCCAGCAGCGTAGTCAATAGCGGGACGAACACCGGGGAGCTGTTTTTT CASSVVNSGTNTGELFF TRBV9 . TRBD2 TRBJ2-2